The entry that follows covers one TCR beta chain sequence. Assay used: immunoSEQ multiplex PCR; TCRdb lists only in-frame clones, some missing. This table has about a million clones, over 75% appearing once. This specimen comes from a study of shared clonotypes between healthy human individuals. The ends were cut back, 3 bases at V and 6 bases at J, with 11 bases in the middle. From germline, CDR1 is SGHTA and CDR2 FQGNSA. CDR3 size: 13 residues. Every donor, a Caucasian adult, lived in Nashville, Tennessee. This TCR derives from a man aged 18 to 35 in good health. The chain couples TRBV7-2 to TRBJ1-2; TRBD1 is a possible D gene (5 bases). What was sequenced was memory CD4+ T cells sorted from blood. Described subset: CD45RA-negative fraction. CDR3 sequence reads: CASSFAQENGYTF. The CDR3 bases are TGTGCCAGCAGCTTTGCACAGGAGAATGGCTACACCTTC.